This is a list of T cell receptor beta chains from one sample in a study of T cell responses to AZD1222 COVID-19 vaccine. Generated by immunoSEQ multiplex PCR, the TCRdb table keeps only in-frame clones and is missing some. The sample yields over 150,000 clones, around nine tenths seen once. Source: peripheral blood, taken on day 0 of AZD1222 vaccination. These receptors were taken from an adult in good health. Both conserved end residues are part of each CDR3. Each record gives: CDR3 length, J gene, clone size, D gene, V gene, CDR3 DNA, CDR3 protein. D genes are given only for firm matches. Not all rows give a size; the values are once, few, many and, for expanded clones, a class.

>15|TRBJ1-1|NA|TRBD1|TRBV9
TGTGCCAGCAGCCCCGCCGGGACAGGGAACACTGAAGCTTTCTTT
CASSPAGTGNTEAFF
>14|TRBJ1-2|NA|TRBD1|TRBV5-1
TGCGCCAGCAGCTTAACGTGGACAGGGGAAGGCTACACCTTC
CASSLTWTGEGYTF
>18|TRBJ2-5|NA|NA|TRBV4-3
TGCGCCAGCAGCCAAGAACCATATTTCGGAGGGTTACGAGAGACCCAGTACTTC
CASSQEPYFGGLRETQYF
>14|TRBJ2-7|NA|TRBD1|TRBV19
TGTGCCAGTAGACTGGGACAGGGGGCGCGGGAGCAGTACTTC
CASRLGQGAREQYF
>16|TRBJ2-7|NA|TRBD1|TRBV4-1
TGCGCCAGCAGCCAAGCGAGAACAGGGGGATTCTACGAGCAGTACTTC
CASSQARTGGFYEQYF
>14|TRBJ2-3|NA|TRBD2|TRBV11-3
TGTGCCAGCAGCTTAGGGCCTACTAGCGTCACGCAGTATTTT
CASSLGPTSVTQYF
>15|TRBJ2-5|NA|TRBD2|TRBV9
TGTGCCAGCAGCGATCTAGCGGGGGTTCAAGAGACCCAGTACTTC
CASSDLAGVQETQYF
>16|TRBJ1-2|NA|NA|TRBV7-6
TGTGCCAGCAGTCAGAAAAGCGGCAGGGGCCACTATGGCTACACCTTC
CASSQKSGRGHYGYTF
>16|TRBJ1-5|NA|NA|TRBV28
TGTGCCAGCAGTTTCCTCAGTAGAGGGGGCAATCAGCCCCAGCATTTT
CASSFLSRGGNQPQHF
>13|TRBJ1-5|once|NA|TRBV28
TGTGCCAGCAGTATTACAGGGAATCAGCCCCAGCATTTT
CASSITGNQPQHF
>15|TRBJ1-1|NA|TRBD1|TRBV5-1
TGCGCCAGCAGCTCTGGAGGACAGGGGAACACTGAAGCTTTCTTT
CASSSGGQGNTEAFF
>16|TRBJ1-3|once|NA|TRBV6-5
TGTGCCAGCAGTTACTCTAACAGGTTCGGCGGAAACACCATATATTTT
CASSYSNRFGGNTIYF
>13|TRBJ1-2|NA|NA|TRBV30
TGTGCCTGGAGTGGCCAGAGCGGCTATGGCTACACCTTC
CAWSGQSGYGYTF